The next 29 T cell receptor beta chains were all read from a single sample in a study of T-cell memory formation after mild COVID-19. In TCRdb, the 5' RACE reads were re-called with MiXCR into one record per CDR3 protein. The data show some 600,000 distinct CDR3 sequences, 15% to 20% seen once. The sequenced sample consisted of PBMCs or a T cell subset sorted from them (not recorded which). These receptors all stem from an adult woman who had mild COVID-19 (a few samples of this study predate the infection). Cell type and time point are not known.

This clonotype was observed a handful of times. J is TRBJ1-2 and V is TRBV7-9; no definite D call. In germline, CDR1 is SEHNR, CDR2 FQNEAQ (reference sequence). V was pared by 5 bases and J by 10 bases, with 11 bases between. CDR3 length: 11 residues. The CDR3 nucleotides read TGTGCCAGCAGCCCCGTTGGCTACTACACCTTC. Protein product: CASSPVGYYTF.

The chain couples TRBV29-1 to TRBJ1-2, with TRBD1 matching 8 bases. The CDR3 is 13 amino acids. V trimming: 5 bases; J trimming: 6 bases; junction bases outside the gene matches: 8. Germline V gene data show CDR1 as SQVTM and CDR2 as ANQGSEA. The CDR3 loop is CSVQGRGPDGYTF. CDR3 in DNA: TGCAGCGTTCAGGGCAGGGGGCCAGATGGCTACACCTTC.

This CDR3 is CASSASYEQFF. DNA for the CDR3: TGTGCCAGCAGTGCTAGTTACGAGCAGTTCTTC. V gene TRBV12-3 or TRBV12-4 combines with J gene TRBJ2-1; D is unresolved. V was cut by 5 bases and J by 10 bases, with 9 bases left in between. There are 11 residues in the CDR3.

This clonotype was recorded at least ten times. The chain combines TRBV4-2 with TRBJ1-1; 10 bases fit TRBD1. This CDR3 has 14 amino acids. CDR1 LGHNA and CDR2 YNFKEQ come from the germline V gene. Trimming cost V 4 bases and J 3 bases; bases outside gene matches: 2. CDR3 DNA: TGTGCCAGCAGCCCGGGACAGGGGTACACTGAAGCTTTCTTT. Protein product: CASSPGQGYTEAFF.

This clonotype has just a few counts. This rearrangement joins TRBV5-1 to TRBJ2-2; the match to TRBD1 covers 7 bases. CDR1 is SGHRS, CDR2 YFSETQ, per germline. V lost 4 bases and J lost 4; bases outside the gene matches: 4. This CDR3 has 14 amino acids. As DNA, the CDR3 is TGCGCCAGCAGCCCACAGGGGCCCACCGGGGAGCTGTTTTTT. It is translated as CASSPQGPTGELFF. Full variable domain (outside the CDR3, taken from reference TRBV5-1 and TRBJ2-2): KAGVTQTPRYLIKTRGQQVTLSCSPISGHRSVSWYQQTPGQGLQFLFEYFSETQRNKGNFPGRFSGRQFSNSRSEMNVSTLELGDSALYLCASSPQGPTGELFFGEGSRLTVL.

This chain links TRBV29-1 with TRBJ1-2; D is ambiguous. The V end was cut by 1 base, the J end by 6 bases, with 21 bases between. The CDR3 is made up of 16 amino acids. Germline V gene sequence: CDR1 SQVTM, CDR2 ANQGSEA. The CDR3 coding sequence is TGCAGCGTTGAAGTGGCAGCCGCCGGGGTGTATAATGGCTACACCTTC. Its translation: CSVEVAAAGVYNGYTF.

The chain employs TRBV12-3 or TRBV12-4 and TRBJ2-7, with TRBD1 matching 8 bases. This CDR3 has 15 residues. V gave up 6 bases and J gave up 0 bases; unmatched junction bases: 7. CDR3 DNA sequence: TGTGCCAGCAGCCGGAGAGGACAGGGCTCCTACGAGCAGTACTTC. Its protein product is CASSRRGQGSYEQYF.

The rearrangement joins TRBV7-9 to TRBJ1-1, with 10 bases aligning to TRBD1. Germline-derived CDR1 and CDR2 are SEHNR and FQNEAQ (reference sequence). The CDR3 totals 15 residues. Losses at the gene ends were 3 bases for V and 4 bases for J; bases not matched to a gene: 5. The CDR3 protein is CASSFPDRGVTEAFF. The CDR3 region has the DNA TGTGCCAGCAGCTTCCCGGACAGGGGGGTCACTGAAGCTTTCTTT.

This clonotype has at least ten counts. The chain combines TRBV7-9 with TRBJ2-3; D unresolved. V lost 5 bases and J lost 4, with 7 bases in between. This CDR3 region has 12 residues. Germline V CDR1 and CDR2: SEHNR, FQNEAQ (reference sequence). CDR3 protein: CASSPGADTQYF. CDR3 nucleotides: TGTGCCAGCAGCCCTGGGGCAGATACGCAGTATTTT.

This chain joins TRBV12-3 or TRBV12-4 and TRBJ2-6, with 9 bases lining up with TRBD2. The trim removed 0 bases at V and 0 bases at J, leaving 6 bases unmatched. The CDR3 spans 19 residues. CDR3 sequence: CASSLARVLAGSGANVLTF. In nucleotides, the CDR3 is TGTGCCAGCAGTTTAGCGCGAGTACTAGCGGGCTCTGGGGCCAACGTCCTGACTTTC.

In this sample, this clonotype turned up a few times. The V call is TRBV2, the J call TRBJ2-5; weak D call: TRBD1 (6 bases). There are 13 residues in the CDR3. The V end was cut by 7 bases, the J end by 2 bases, with 11 bases between. Germline-derived CDR1 and CDR2 are SNHLY and FYNNEI. The CDR3, as DNA: TGTGCCAGCAATAAGGACAGACAAGAGACCCAGTACTTC. Translation: CASNKDRQETQYF. The full variable domain, rest sourced from reference TRBV2 and TRBJ2-5, is EPEVTQTPSHQVTQMGQEVILRCVPISNHLYFYWYRQILGQKVEFLVSFYNNEISEKSEIFDDQFSVERPDGSNFTLKIRSTKLEDSAMYFCASNKDRQETQYFGPGTRLLVL.

The V call is TRBV20-1, the J call TRBJ2-5; perhaps TRBD1 as D (5 bases). Germline lookup yields CDR1 DFQATT and CDR2 SNEGSKA (reference sequence). This CDR3 contains 13 residues. The V gene lost 2 bases and the J gene lost 1 base, with 8 bases spanning the gap. CDR3 region: CSARWGGQETQYF. For the CDR3, the DNA is TGCAGTGCTAGATGGGGCGGCCAAGAGACCCAGTACTTC.

A few counts support this clonotype. The CDR3, as DNA: TGCAGTGCCCATAGCGGGGGGGGACTCTACGAGCAGTACTTC. Translating it yields CSAHSGGGLYEQYF. V usage is TRBV20-1 and J usage is TRBJ2-7; 11 bases agree with TRBD2. V shed 6 bases and J 3 bases; nucleotides not matched to a gene: 7. This CDR3 is built from 14 residues. The V gene's germline CDR1 is DFQATT and CDR2 SNEGSKA (reference sequence).

CDR3 residues: CASSLLAIRPSSYNEQFF. The CDR3 DNA is TGTGCCAGCAGTTTACTAGCTATTCGTCCCAGCTCCTACAATGAGCAGTTCTTC. The rearrangement joins TRBV27 to TRBJ2-1; a weak D match, TRBD2 (5 bases). V was cut by 2 bases and J by 0 bases, with 17 bases left in between. The germline CDR1 and CDR2 sequences are MNHEY and SMNVEV (reference sequence). The CDR3 has 18 residues.

This clonotype came up a few times. The chain is built from TRBV28 and TRBJ1-2; TRBD1 matches 7 bases. Trimming took 8 bases from V and 8 from J; bases not matched to a gene: 11. Germline V lookup: CDR1 MDHEN, CDR2 SYDVKM. The CDR3 is made up of 13 amino acids. The CDR3 coding sequence is TGTGCCAGCCGGGACAGCTTATTAGTGGGCTACACCTTC. It is translated as CASRDSLLVGYTF.

This clonotype was seen a few times. The chain employs TRBV3-1 and TRBJ1-1, with D perhaps matching TRBD1 (6 bases). This CDR3 region has 15 residues. In germline, CDR1 is LGHDT, CDR2 YNNKEL (reference sequence). Trimming shortened V by 5 bases and J by 2 bases, and 15 bases separated the two germline ends. The CDR3 sequence: CASSSVWTANTEAFF. In nucleotides, the CDR3 is TGTGCCAGCAGCAGCGTATGGACAGCTAACACTGAAGCTTTCTTT.

The gene calls are TRBV11-2 and TRBJ2-3; D not certain. Germline CDR1 is SGHAT and CDR2 is FQNNGV. The CDR3 consists of 13 residues. V was shortened by 0 bases and J by 6 bases, with 7 bases between the two germline ends. For the CDR3, the DNA is TGTGCCAGCAGCTTAGACCCATCGGATACGCAGTATTTT. Protein product: CASSLDPSDTQYF.

This clonotype was picked up a small number of times. CDR3 amino acids: CASSYGAKGALTQYF. CDR3 nucleotide sequence: TGTGCCAGCAGTTACGGGGCGAAGGGGGCATTGACCCAGTACTTC. This chain connects TRBV6-2 or TRBV6-3 to TRBJ2-5; 7 bases align to TRBD1. This CDR3 region has 15 residues. Germline values: CDR1 MNHEY, CDR2 SVGEGT. The V gene end was trimmed by 2 bases and the J gene end by 7 bases; junction bases not matched to a gene: 10.

The chain links TRBV7-2 to TRBJ2-3; possibly TRBD1 for D (5 bases). Germline loops: CDR1 SGHTA, CDR2 FQGNSA. The CDR3 has 18 residues. Trimming cost V 2 bases and J 0 bases, with 18 bases left between them. The CDR3, as DNA: TGTGCCAGCAGCTTAAAGGGGCCTGCCGGGTCTAGCACAGATACGCAGTATTTT. It translates to CASSLKGPAGSSTDTQYF.

The V gene is TRBV4-1, the J gene TRBJ1-4, with a tentative D call TRBD1 (5 bases). V was trimmed by 1 base and J by 6 bases, leaving 12 bases between them. CDR3 length: 15 residues. Germline assignment: CDR1 MGHRA and CDR2 YSYEKL. CDR3 sequence (DNA): TGCGCCAGCAGCCAAGTCCTTGGGACTTATGAAAAACTGTTTTTT. It codes for CASSQVLGTYEKLFF.

V is TRBV24-1 and J is TRBJ1-1, with TRBD1 as a possible D gene (6 bases). Trimming stripped 7 bases from V and 0 bases from J, with 8 bases between. Germline values: CDR1 KGHDR, CDR2 SFDVKD. The CDR3 runs to 13 residues. The DNA of the CDR3 is TGTGCCACCAGGACAGGTATGAACACTGAAGCTTTCTTT. Translating gives CATRTGMNTEAFF.

The chain combines TRBV4-2 with TRBJ2-7; TRBD2 matches at 7 bases. CDR1 is LGHNA and CDR2 is YNFKEQ in the germline V gene. The ends lost 0 bases at V and 3 bases at J; junction bases unmatched: 8. There are 16 residues in the CDR3. The CDR3 coding sequence is TGTGCCAGCAGCCAAGATACCGGGACTATGCTCTACGAGCAGTACTTC. As protein: CASSQDTGTMLYEQYF.

J is TRBJ1-2 and V is TRBV20-1; 8 nucleotides align to TRBD1. The CDR3 runs to 13 residues. V dropped 4 bases and J dropped 6; count of bases not matched to a gene: 7. The germline gives CDR1 DFQATT, CDR2 SNEGSKA (reference sequence). CDR3 DNA sequence: TGCAGTGCTATCCGGGAACAGGGGGATGGCTACACCTTC. Protein product: CSAIREQGDGYTF.

This clonotype was counted between two and nine times. V is TRBV5-1 and J is TRBJ2-1; D gene uncertain. This CDR3 spans 15 amino acids. Trimming took off 2 bases at V and 5 bases at J, with 14 bases between the two ends. Per the germline V gene, CDR1 is SGHRS and CDR2 is YFSETQ. CDR3 coding DNA: TGCGCCAGCAGCTTCGGGCAATCTATTGACAATGAGCAGTTCTTC. Translating gives CASSFGQSIDNEQFF.

V usage is TRBV10-3 and J usage is TRBJ2-1; D ambiguous. The CDR3 has 13 residues. Trimming cost V 0 bases and J 7 bases, with 7 bases left between them. In germline, CDR1 is ENHRY, CDR2 SYGVKD. The CDR3 here is CAISESRYNEQFF. CDR3 nucleotides: TGTGCCATCAGTGAGTCGAGGTATAATGAGCAGTTCTTC.

At least ten counts were recorded for this clonotype. The chain has TRBV7-2 and TRBJ2-7, with a tentative D call TRBD2 (6 bases). Germline V gives CDR1 SGHTA, CDR2 FQGNSA. Trimming removed 1 base at V and 5 bases at J, with 9 bases between. CDR3 length: 13 amino acids. As DNA, the CDR3 is TGTGCCAGCAGCTTAGGGTGGAGGGACGAGCAGTACTTC. This gives the protein CASSLGWRDEQYF.

The chain recombines TRBV7-2 with TRBJ2-7; 12 bases align to TRBD1. CDR3 size: 18 residues. The J segment lost 4 bases and the V segment lost 5 bases, leaving 15 bases of the junction unmatched. From germline, CDR1 is SGHTA and CDR2 FQGNSA. DNA of the CDR3: TGTGCCAGCAGCCCGGGACAGGGGGCCTCGCGGTTATTATACGAGCAGTACTTC. Translation gives CASSPGQGASRLLYEQYF.

The gene calls are TRBV12-3 or TRBV12-4 and TRBJ1-4; D uncertain. CDR3 size: 22 residues. V lost 7 bases, J lost 7 bases, and 40 bases lay in between. CDR3 DNA: TGTGCCAGCATTAAACAGAGGTCGGGGTTAAGATTGAGCCCGCCGCGGACTGAAAAACTGTTTTTT. Translation gives CASIKQRSGLRLSPPRTEKLFF.

The chain employs TRBV5-1 and TRBJ2-1, with 11 bases fitting TRBD2. Looked up from germline, CDR1 is SGHRS and CDR2 is YFSETQ. With V trimmed by 4 bases and J by 3 bases, 6 bases remained unmatched. The CDR3 consists of 16 residues. Here the CDR3 DNA reads TGCGCCAGCAGCCCCCCGGGACTAGCGGACTACAATGAGCAGTTCTTC. Translated, it gives CASSPPGLADYNEQFF.